The present TCR beta chain was sequenced within a study of healthy donors' naive CD4 and CD8 T cells. Background on the study: TCR alpha primers covered all functional IMGT alpha gene variants. Study-wide findings and caveats: CDR3 charge plus V and J genes appeared to account for approximately 12% of CD4/CD8 variance. Negatively charged CDR3s marked CD8+ lineage; positively charged CDR3s marked CD4+ lineage.

This clonotype was seen only a few times. Its antigen is undetermined. Relative to the germline gene, one junction end is altered; a read error may explain this. Germline lookup yields CDR1 MNHEY and CDR2 SMNVEV (reference sequence). The CDR3 totals 13 residues. CD4+CD8-CD45RO-CD45RA+ cells were naive CD4+; CD8+CD4-CD45RA+CD27bright cells were naive CD8+. A linear amplification protocol produced the TCR libraries from approximately 460 ng of total RNA. Each CDR3 protein gets one entry after TCRdb re-called the reads with MiXCR. This table has about 180,000 distinct CDR3 sequences, about 76% appearing once.

This sequence was found in a pool of human donors in good health; the sample pools cells from several healthy donors. The sequenced sample consisted of naive CD4+ and CD8+ T cells sorted from blood, pooled from several donors. This chain links TRBV27 with TRBJ1-1; a weak D match, TRBD1 (5 bases). The CDR3 protein is CASSLGRNIEAFF. CDR3 nucleotides: TGTGCCAGCAGTTTGGGACGGAACATTGAAGCTTTCTTT.